This TCR beta chain originates from a study of T cells in Graves' hyperthyroidism and ophthalmopathy. General observations from the study: Blood held most thyroid clonotypes expanded above 0.001 frequency. Ophthalmopathy was distinguished from stable hyperthyroidism by 13 V-J signatures.

This clonotype was found many times. Its antigen remains unidentified. RNA transcripts yielded amplified TCR beta CDR3 regions. A set of HTBI primers served as the primers for a first-round RT-PCR of the TCR CDR3. MiXCR, applied by TCRdb to the multiplex PCR reads, yields one record per CDR3 protein. The top ten clones hold around 20% of a sample with around 390,000 distinct CDR3 sequences, 13% to 15% of them seen once. Input material: blood. This receptor was taken from a woman under 40 with Graves' ophthalmopathy.

CDR3 residues: CASISSGPPDEQYF. In DNA form, the CDR3 reads TGTGCCAGCATAAGTTCGGGCCCACCTGACGAGCAGTACTTC. J is TRBJ2-7 and V is TRBV28; the D is unclear. V was trimmed by 7 bases and J by 5 bases, leaving 18 bases between them. The CDR3 length is 14 residues. The germline V gene has CDR1 MDHEN and CDR2 SYDVKM.